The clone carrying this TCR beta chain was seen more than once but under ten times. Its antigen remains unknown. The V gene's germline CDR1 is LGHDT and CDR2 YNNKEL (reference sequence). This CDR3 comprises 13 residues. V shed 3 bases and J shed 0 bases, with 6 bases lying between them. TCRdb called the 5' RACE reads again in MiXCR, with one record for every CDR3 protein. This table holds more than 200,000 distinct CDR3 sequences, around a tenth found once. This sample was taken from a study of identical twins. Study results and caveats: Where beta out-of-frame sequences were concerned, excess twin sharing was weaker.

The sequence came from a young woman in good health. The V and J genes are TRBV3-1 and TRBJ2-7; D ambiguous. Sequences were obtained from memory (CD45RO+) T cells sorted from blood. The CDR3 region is CASSHPSSYEQYF. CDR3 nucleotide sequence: TGTGCCAGCAGCCACCCGAGCTCCTACGAGCAGTACTTC.